A selection of T cell receptor beta chains follows, all from one sample in a study of T cells in Graves' hyperthyroidism and ophthalmopathy. TCRdb called the multiplex PCR reads again in MiXCR, with one record for every CDR3 protein. The data hold some 560,000 distinct CDR3 sequences, with 13% to 15% observed a single time. The specimen was blood. These receptors were obtained from a woman aged 40-49 years with Graves' hyperthyroidism. CDR3s include the opening cysteine and the closing phenylalanine or tryptophan. Each record gives: V gene, J gene, clone size, D gene, CDR3 protein, CDR3 DNA. The D gene is left open where the match is weak. Clone size, where shown, is once, few, many, or a class for clones that have expanded.

>TRBV20-1|TRBJ2-2|NA|NA
CSASSFTAGNTGELFF
TGCAGTGCTAGTAGCTTCACGGCAGGGAACACCGGGGAGCTGTTTTTT
>TRBV12-3/TRBV12-4|TRBJ2-5|many|NA
CASTIAAQETQYF
TGTGCCAGCACCATAGCGGCCCAAGAGACCCAGTACTTC
>TRBV5-1|TRBJ1-1|NA|NA
CASSSGGMDTEAFF
TGCGCCAGCAGCTCCGGGGGTATGGACACTGAAGCTTTCTTT
>TRBV6-1|TRBJ2-3|many|NA
CASSGTLQTSTDTQYF
TGTGCCAGCAGTGGGACACTACAGACTAGCACAGATACGCAGTATTTT
>TRBV6-1|TRBJ2-1|many|NA
CASRTDRMVGDEQFF
TGTGCCAGCAGAACAGACAGGATGGTCGGAGATGAGCAGTTCTTC
>TRBV20-1|TRBJ2-7|few|NA
CSARGLVGEQYF
TGCAGTGCCAGGGGTCTAGTCGGCGAGCAGTACTTC
>TRBV7-3|TRBJ2-3|many|TRBD2
CASSNIAGAPDTQYF
TGTGCCAGCAGCAACATAGCGGGAGCCCCCGATACGCAGTATTTT
>TRBV28|TRBJ2-7|NA|NA
CASSPGDRGEQYF
TGTGCCAGCAGTCCCGGGGACCGCGGCGAGCAGTACTTC
>TRBV5-1|TRBJ1-1|many|NA
CASSLDQIRTEAFF
TGCGCCAGCAGCTTGGATCAGATTAGGACTGAAGCTTTCTTT
>TRBV28|TRBJ1-5|many|NA
CASSFESWGGQPQHF
TGTGCCAGCAGTTTTGAGTCTTGGGGAGGTCAGCCCCAGCATTTT
>TRBV27|TRBJ2-7|many|NA
CASGPQSYEQYF
TGTGCCAGCGGGCCCCAGAGCTACGAGCAGTACTTC
>TRBV2|TRBJ1-1|NA|NA
CASREEAANTEAFF
TGTGCCAGCAGGGAGGAGGCCGCGAACACTGAAGCTTTCTTT
>TRBV20-1|TRBJ1-2|few|NA
CSAPPRPPQGGYTF
TGCAGTGCTCCGCCTAGGCCCCCTCAAGGGGGCTACACCTTC
>TRBV28|TRBJ1-2|many|TRBD1
CASSSGTGGWEGYGYTF
TGTGCCAGCAGCTCCGGGACAGGGGGGTGGGAGGGCTATGGCTACACCTTC
>TRBV28|TRBJ1-3|many|NA
CASSPSWGGAGNTIYF
TGTGCCAGCAGCCCTTCTTGGGGGGGTGCTGGAAACACCATATATTTT
>TRBV12-5|TRBJ2-5|NA|TRBD1
CASGHDRGLETQYF
TGTGCTAGTGGACATGACAGGGGGTTAGAGACCCAGTACTTC
>TRBV18|TRBJ2-7|many|NA
CASSPGQLDEQYF
TGTGCCAGCTCACCGGGGCAGCTGGACGAGCAGTACTTC
>TRBV7-2|TRBJ2-1|many|TRBD2
CASSSGLAGANEQFF
TGTGCCAGCAGCTCGGGACTAGCGGGAGCCAATGAGCAGTTCTTC
>TRBV2|TRBJ2-1|many|TRBD2
CASAREGAYNEQFF
TGTGCCAGCGCCCGGGAGGGCGCCTACAATGAGCAGTTCTTC
>TRBV18|TRBJ1-6|NA|NA
CASSPDRDSPLHF
TGTGCCAGCTCACCTGACCGCGATTCACCCCTCCACTTT
>TRBV5-1|TRBJ2-1|many|TRBD1
CASSSHLGQGVNEQFF
TGCGCCAGCAGCTCCCATCTGGGACAGGGGGTCAATGAGCAGTTCTTC
>TRBV20-1|TRBJ1-3|NA|TRBD1
CSARALTGAGNTIYF
TGCAGTGCTAGAGCCCTGACAGGGGCAGGAAACACCATATATTTT
>TRBV28|TRBJ2-1|NA|NA
CASSSGEGLFHEQFF
TGTGCCAGCAGCTCAGGCGAGGGTTTATTCCATGAGCAGTTCTTC
>TRBV28|TRBJ2-5|many|NA
CASSFRGTTQYF
TGTGCCAGCAGTTTCCGGGGGACGACCCAGTACTTC
>TRBV6-2/TRBV6-3|TRBJ2-2|few|TRBD2
CASSYSLVAGGLAGELFF
TGTGCCAGCAGTTACTCCTTGGTGGCGGGAGGCTTGGCCGGGGAGCTGTTTTTT
>TRBV5-4|TRBJ2-5|NA|NA
CASSPRPGPEETQYF
TGTGCCAGCAGTCCCCGTCCGGGACCCGAAGAGACCCAGTACTTC
>TRBV5-5|TRBJ2-5|many|NA
CASSSLEGRETQYF
TGTGCCAGCAGCTCCCTTGAGGGGCGGGAGACCCAGTACTTC
>TRBV20-1|TRBJ2-7|many|TRBD2
CSASVSGSVNDEQYF
TGCAGTGCTAGTGTTAGCGGGAGTGTAAACGACGAGCAGTACTTC
>TRBV12-3/TRBV12-4|TRBJ2-2|NA|NA
CASSLQISGTGELFF
TGTGCCAGCAGCCTACAGATATCGGGCACCGGGGAGCTGTTTTTT
>TRBV5-1|TRBJ1-2|few|NA
CASSLGTETGVYGYTF
TGCGCCAGCAGCTTGGGGACCGAGACAGGTGTCTATGGCTACACCTTC
>TRBV27|TRBJ1-1|few|TRBD1
CASKRTGGFTEAFF
TGTGCCAGCAAGAGGACAGGGGGCTTCACTGAAGCTTTCTTT
>TRBV5-1|TRBJ2-1|many|NA
CASSLSWGHNEQFF
TGCGCCAGCAGCTTGAGTTGGGGCCACAATGAGCAGTTCTTC
>TRBV30|TRBJ1-5|few|NA
CAWSVRPHSNQPQHF
TGTGCCTGGAGTGTAAGGCCCCATAGCAATCAGCCCCAGCATTTT
>TRBV15|TRBJ1-3|few|TRBD1
CATSRDWPGQVAGNTIYF
TGTGCCACCAGCAGAGATTGGCCGGGACAGGTAGCTGGAAACACCATATATTTT
>TRBV27|TRBJ2-7|few|NA
CATRGGPGEQYF
TGTGCCACCAGGGGAGGGCCGGGGGAGCAGTACTTC
>TRBV7-2|TRBJ1-5|many|NA
CASSLVSYDPSQPQHF
TGTGCCAGCAGCTTAGTTTCGTACGATCCGAGTCAGCCCCAGCATTTT
>TRBV5-1|TRBJ2-3|many|NA
CASSLVAGPTDTQYF
TGCGCCAGCAGCTTGGTCGCAGGACCGACGGATACGCAGTATTTT
>TRBV7-2|TRBJ2-1|many|NA
CASSLFGSGADEQFF
TGTGCCAGCAGCTTATTCGGATCGGGGGCAGATGAGCAGTTCTTC
>TRBV24-1|TRBJ2-3|few|NA
CATSSQGGLDTQYF
TGTGCCACCAGTTCACAGGGGGGGTTAGATACGCAGTATTTT
>TRBV27|TRBJ2-4|many|NA
CASRDTVAKNIQYF
TGTGCCAGCCGGGACACTGTAGCCAAAAACATTCAGTACTTC